The next 8 T cell receptor beta chains were all read from a single sample in a study of cytomegalovirus exposure and HLA in healthy donors. Amplification used 60 Vbeta primers and 13 Jbeta primers. TCRdb keeps only in-frame clones here, not all; method: immunoSEQ multiplex PCR. This sample has 110,000 to 150,000 clones, with approximately 80% found just once. Sequencing was carried out using PBMCs. The receptors here all came from a male donor in good health and CMV-seronegative.

The J gene is TRBJ1-6, the V gene TRBV6-6, with unresolved D. This CDR3 is built from 14 residues. V lost 2 bases to trimming and J lost 7 bases, with 9 bases between them. Germline V gene data show CDR1 as MNHNY and CDR2 as SVGAGI (reference sequence). The CDR3 loop reads CASSYLRENSPLHF. CDR3 DNA: TGTGCCAGCAGTTACCTTAGGGAGAATTCACCCCTCCACTTT.

This clone is a singleton in its sample. The sample contains more than one DNA sequence encoding this CDR3. The genes are TRBV7-3 and TRBJ2-1, with 8 positions matching TRBD1. From germline, CDR1 is SGHTA and CDR2 FQGTGA. The V gene end was trimmed by 4 bases and the J gene end by 5 bases; junction bases not matched to a gene: 4. The CDR3 totals 14 residues. CDR3 residues: CASSSRTGNNEQFF. In DNA form, the CDR3 reads TGTGCCAGCAGCTCGCGGACAGGGAACAATGAGCAGTTCTTC.

The CDR3 loop is CASSPPGQGAHEQYF. CDR3 in DNA: TGTGCCAGCAGCCCCCCGGGACAGGGGGCCCACGAGCAGTACTTC. The V gene is TRBV5-4, the J gene TRBJ2-5; 12 bases align to TRBD1. The DNA matches TRBJ2-7 better at its end, which makes the J call doubtful. CDR1 and CDR2 (germline): SGHNT, YYREEE (reference sequence). The CDR3 is 15 amino acids.

The chain joins TRBV7-9 to TRBJ2-7; D unresolved. CDR3 length equals 11 residues. The V gene lost 6 bases and the J gene lost 4 bases, with 7 bases spanning the gap. The germline CDR1 and CDR2 sequences are SEHNR and FQNEAQ (reference sequence). The CDR3 sequence: CASSEAYEQYF. In DNA, the CDR3 is TGTGCCAGCAGTGAAGCTTACGAGCAGTACTTC.

V and J are TRBV30 and TRBJ1-2; D is possibly TRBD1 (6 bases). Trimming took 5 bases from V and 4 from J, leaving 11 bases between them. The CDR3 has 12 residues. Germline CDR1 and CDR2: GTSNPN and SVGIG (reference sequence). The CDR3 sequence: CAWARGSYGYTF. The CDR3 DNA reads TGTGCCTGGGCCAGGGGTAGCTATGGCTACACCTTC.

This rearrangement joins TRBV30 to TRBJ2-7, with D possibly being TRBD1 (5 bases). V was clipped by 1 base and J by 3 bases, with 7 bases between them. The CDR3 length is 12 residues. Germline CDR1 GTSNPN, CDR2 SVGIG (reference sequence). CDR3 sequence (DNA): TGTGCCTGGAGTGAGGGGCACTACGAGCAGTACTTC. It codes for CAWSEGHYEQYF.

J is TRBJ2-7 and V is TRBV25-1; 8 bases align to TRBD2. The CDR3 runs to 15 residues. Germline assignment: CDR1 MGHDK and CDR2 SYGVNS. With 3 bases clipped from V and 3 bases from J, the junction kept 7 bases outside the gene matches. The CDR3 region has the DNA TGTGCCAGCAGTGATCTGGCGGGAGGTTTCTACGAGCAGTACTTC. Encoded protein: CASSDLAGGFYEQYF.

This chain connects TRBV28 to TRBJ1-2; no firm D call. Trimming cost V 4 bases and J 1 base, with 7 bases left between them. The CDR3 sequence is 13 residues long. CDR1 and CDR2 (germline): MDHEN, SYDVKM. The DNA for the CDR3 is TGTGCCAGCAGTTCCACAGATAACTATGGCTACACCTTC. Amino acid sequence: CASSSTDNYGYTF.